The subject of this entry is one T cell receptor (beta chain). This may come from a read error, since a much larger clone is one base off. This sample was included in a study of T cells after yellow fever vaccination. CDR3 size: 13 residues. CDR1 is MNHEY and CDR2 is SVGEGT in the germline V gene. One entry per CDR3 protein, called by TCRdb with MiXCR from the 5' RACE reads. The data show about 320,000 distinct CDR3 sequences, with 3.5% to 4.5% seen just once and 15% to 20% held by the top ten. The origin of this receptor is a man between 18 and 35 years old who received the YFV17D yellow fever vaccine. The sample here was PBMCs, taken 15 days after the yellow fever booster vaccination. The chain carries TRBV6-2 or TRBV6-3 and TRBJ2-7; D possibly corresponds to TRBD1 (5 bases). The CDR3 DNA follows: TGTGCCAGCTGTTACGTCAGGGTCAGCGAGCAGTACTTC. Protein sequence: CASCYVRVSEQYF.